The 7 T cell receptor beta chains given below trace back to one sample, sequenced in a study of T cell responses to AZD1222 COVID-19 vaccine (dated by TCRdb to the early 2020s). Sample time point, as interpreted from the label and publication: baseline before first vaccination. Libraries were built with the immunoSEQ multiplex PCR assay. As stored in TCRdb, this immuneACCESS dataset retains in-frame rearrangements with V and J assigned. A fraction of the clones does not appear; measured against another copy, unresolved V genes explain less than half of the discrepancy, and the remainder lacks a known reason. Here the sample has 110,000 to 150,000 clones; about 91% occur a single time. The ten most abundant clones make up 4% to 5% of the sample. Sequenced here: peripheral blood, sampled on day 0 of AZD1222 vaccination. The receptors were gathered from an adult in good health.

The rearrangement links TRBV2 to TRBJ2-1; D not resolved. The CDR3 length is 13 residues. Germline CDR1 SNHLY, CDR2 FYNNEI. Trimming took 2 bases from V and 9 from J, leaving 11 bases between them. The CDR3 is CASSELGKSEQFF. In nucleotides, the CDR3 is TGTGCCAGCAGTGAACTAGGGAAGTCTGAGCAGTTCTTC.

This sequence joins TRBV4-1 and TRBJ1-3; a possible D gene is TRBD1 (5 bases). Deletions cut 4 bases from V and 0 bases from J, with 13 bases between. Germline V lookup: CDR1 MGHRA, CDR2 YSYEKL. The CDR3 contains 16 residues. Here the CDR3 DNA reads TGCGCCAGCAGCCGTCCGGTCGGGGGCTCTGGAAACACCATATATTTT. It is translated as CASSRPVGGSGNTIYF.

The chain couples TRBV13 to TRBJ1-6; unclear D gene. This CDR3 spans 15 amino acids. Germline CDR1 reads PRHDT; CDR2 reads FYEKMQ (reference sequence). V gave up 4 bases and J gave up 3 bases, with 10 bases separating them. The CDR3 sequence: CASSYYQSYNSPLHF. CDR3 DNA sequence: TGTGCCAGCAGCTACTATCAAAGCTATAATTCACCCCTCCACTTT.

The chain couples TRBV12-5 to TRBJ2-4; D may be TRBD2 (6 bases). The V end was cut by 0 bases, the J end by 7 bases, with 16 bases between. Per germline, CDR1 LGHNT and CDR2 FRNRAP. The CDR3 is made up of 16 amino acids. CDR3 in amino acids: CASGLVLRGGENIQYF. The CDR3 region has the DNA TGTGCTAGTGGTTTGGTACTTAGGGGAGGAGAGAACATTCAGTACTTC.

The chain employs TRBV28 and TRBJ1-6; D is unclear. Germline CDR1 and CDR2: MDHEN and SYDVKM. CDR3 length equals 12 residues. Trimming took off 2 bases at V and 7 bases at J, with 3 bases between the two ends. CDR3 nucleotide sequence: TGTGCCAGCAGTTTAGTCAATTCACCCCTCCACTTT. Protein product: CASSLVNSPLHF.

This clone occurred a few times. The gene calls are TRBV27 and TRBJ2-7; possible D gene TRBD2, 6 bases. The V gene lost 5 bases and the J gene lost 2 bases, with 10 bases spanning the gap. CDR1 and CDR2 from the germline V gene are MNHEY and SMNVEV (reference sequence). CDR3 length: 13 residues. The CDR3 DNA reads as TGTGCCAGCAGTCCGGGGGTAACCTACGAGCAGTACTTC. It specifies CASSPGVTYEQYF.

This chain connects TRBV5-5 to TRBJ2-4; D ambiguous. Germline V gene data show CDR1 as SGHKS and CDR2 as YYEKEE (reference sequence). The CDR3 spans 13 residues. Trimming removed 1 base at V and 7 bases at J, with 9 bases between. The CDR3 spells CASSLIVQNIQYF. The CDR3 region has the DNA TGTGCCAGCAGCTTGATAGTACAGAACATTCAGTACTTC.